This passage covers 26 T cell receptor beta chains from one sample sequenced in a study of T cell repertoires in cytomegalovirus infection. TCRdb reanalysed the reads using MiXCR and keeps one entry per CDR3 protein. The sample records roughly 500,000 distinct CDR3 sequences, roughly 34% being singletons. Antigens for these TCRs are unknown. This specimen was cultured PBMCs, taken from culture after CMV antigen stimulation. The receptors originated from a human donor in good health (CMV status not recorded). Some clones in this sample may be carry-over from other donors' samples.

The V call is TRBV27, the J call TRBJ1-5; a possible D gene is TRBD1 (6 bases). V shed 2 bases and J shed 4 bases, with 9 bases lying between them. The germline V gene encodes CDR1 MNHEY and CDR2 SMNVEV (reference sequence). This CDR3 is built from 14 residues. CDR3 DNA sequence: TGTGCCAGCAGTTTACAGGGGCTTAATCAGCCCCAGCATTTT. Its translation is CASSLQGLNQPQHF.

The rearrangement joins TRBV7-9 to TRBJ2-1; TRBD2 aligns across 11 bases. V gave up 2 bases and J gave up 7 bases; unmatched junction bases: 7. Germline lookup yields CDR1 SEHNR and CDR2 FQNEAQ (reference sequence). CDR3 length: 16 amino acids. The CDR3 spells CASSLHPGLAANEQFF. The CDR3 DNA follows: TGTGCCAGCAGCTTACACCCGGGACTAGCGGCGAATGAGCAGTTCTTC.

V is TRBV6-6 and J is TRBJ2-1, with D possibly TRBD1 on 6 matching bases. CDR1 and CDR2 from the germline V gene are MNHNY and SVGAGI (reference sequence). The ends were cut back, 2 bases at V and 0 bases at J, with 20 bases in the middle. CDR3 length: 19 residues. The CDR3 sequence: CASSYPPRDIWSSYNEQFF. CDR3 bases: TGTGCCAGCAGTTACCCTCCTCGGGACATATGGAGCTCCTACAATGAGCAGTTCTTC.

Only a few counts were recorded for this clonotype. The chain has TRBV30 and TRBJ2-1; TRBD2 agrees at 12 bases. The germline gives CDR1 GTSNPN, CDR2 SVGIG (reference sequence). J gave up 9 bases and V 8 bases, and 5 bases lay outside the gene matches. This CDR3 has 12 amino acids. CDR3 sequence reads: CAAGLAGGEQFF. The CDR3 region has the DNA TGTGCCGCGGGACTAGCGGGCGGTGAGCAGTTCTTC.

This clonotype turned up a few times. A junction boundary mismatches the germline segment, possibly from a read error. The rearrangement joins TRBV5-3 to TRBJ2-1; 7 bases fit TRBD2. TRBV5-3 qualifies as an ORF whose function is uncertain. The CDR3 consists of 19 residues. CDR3 protein: CASSLGGSAAPSSYNEQFF. CDR3 nucleotide sequence: TGTGCCAGCAGCTTGGGAGGGTCAGCGGCCCCGAGCTCCTACAATGAGCAGTTCTTC.

The chain has TRBV20-1 and TRBJ2-7, with 9 positions matching TRBD1. The germline V gene has CDR1 DFQATT and CDR2 SNEGSKA (reference sequence). The CDR3 covers 17 residues. Trimming removed 4 bases from V and 6 bases from J; junction bases left unmatched: 19. The CDR3 sequence is CSATGQGDWMLRGEQYF. The CDR3 nucleotides are TGCAGTGCTACGGGACAGGGAGACTGGATGCTACGTGGCGAGCAGTACTTC.

The rearrangement uses TRBV12-3 or TRBV12-4 and TRBJ1-5; 8 bases agree with TRBD1. The J segment lost 6 bases and the V segment lost 5 bases, leaving 6 bases of the junction unmatched. The CDR3 contains 14 residues. The CDR3, as DNA: TGTGCCAGCAGTCAGGGGGCTCCAGGTCAGCCCCAGCATTTT. It yields the protein CASSQGAPGQPQHF.

The chain has TRBV20-1 and TRBJ2-3; 9 bases line up with TRBD2. The CDR3 spans 15 residues. V was clipped by 3 bases and J by 2 bases; unmatched bases: 6. Germline V CDR1 and CDR2: DFQATT, SNEGSKA (reference sequence). The CDR3 region is CSARAPSGATDTQYF. The CDR3 nucleotides read TGCAGTGCTAGGGCCCCTAGCGGGGCCACAGATACGCAGTATTTT.

The chain combines TRBV27 with TRBJ1-1; the match to TRBD1 covers 9 bases. The V gene's germline CDR1 is MNHEY and CDR2 SMNVEV (reference sequence). The CDR3 totals 15 residues. The J segment lost 4 bases and the V segment lost 5 bases, leaving 8 bases of the junction unmatched. CDR3 sequence reads: CASSLKQGARTEAFF. In DNA form, the CDR3 reads TGTGCCAGCAGTCTCAAACAGGGGGCGCGCACTGAAGCTTTCTTT.

V and J are TRBV20-1 and TRBJ1-2; the match to TRBD1 covers 7 bases. V gave up 1 base and J gave up 5 bases; unmatched junction bases: 7. Germline CDR1 DFQATT, CDR2 SNEGSKA (reference sequence). This CDR3 is built from 14 residues. CDR3 sequence: CSARVRDRVYGYTF. The CDR3 DNA reads TGCAGTGCTAGAGTCCGAGACAGGGTATATGGCTACACCTTC.

This clonotype turned up a few times. The V gene is TRBV7-2, the J gene TRBJ1-2; TRBD1 is a possible D gene (5 bases). Trimming pared 5 bases from V and 5 bases from J, leaving 18 bases between. The CDR3 runs 15 residues. Germline lookup yields CDR1 SGHTA and CDR2 FQGNSA. The CDR3 bases are TGTGCCAGCAGCGTACATGGGGGGGTCTCTTATGGCTACACCTTC. Protein product: CASSVHGGVSYGYTF.

The V gene is TRBV6-2 or TRBV6-3, the J gene TRBJ1-5; possible D gene TRBD1, 6 bases. This CDR3 has 13 amino acids. The germline V and J ends were trimmed by 0 bases and 12 bases, with 12 bases remaining between them. The V gene's germline CDR1 is MNHEY and CDR2 SVGEGT. Here the CDR3 DNA reads TGTGCCAGCAGTTACTCGGGGGCCCCGATCCAGCATTTT. It yields the protein CASSYSGAPIQHF.

The V and J genes are TRBV4-1 and TRBJ2-3, with TRBD2 as a possible D gene (5 bases). The V gene's germline CDR1 is MGHRA and CDR2 YSYEKL. V was clipped by 2 bases and J by 2 bases, with 11 bases between them. The length of the CDR3 is 15 residues. CDR3 residues: CASSQWRSYTDTQYF. In DNA, the CDR3 is TGCGCCAGCAGCCAATGGAGGAGCTACACAGATACGCAGTATTTT.

This clonotype was detected only a few times. This sequence joins TRBV7-2 and TRBJ2-7; 10 bases map to TRBD2. The germline gives CDR1 SGHTA, CDR2 FQGNSA. This CDR3 spans 15 amino acids. V lost 4 bases to trimming and J lost 4 bases; unmatched junction nucleotides: 7. The CDR3 coding sequence is TGTGCCAGCAGCTCCCCAGCGGGAGGGCCGTACGAGCAGTACTTC. This gives the protein CASSSPAGGPYEQYF.

This clonotype was seen only a few times. V usage is TRBV27 and J usage is TRBJ2-1; 7 bases are shared with TRBD2. Germline lookup yields CDR1 MNHEY and CDR2 SMNVEV (reference sequence). V lost 4 bases to trimming and J lost 4 bases; unmatched junction nucleotides: 7. The CDR3 is made up of 15 amino acids. CDR3 residues: CASSYWGSGYNEQFF. DNA for the CDR3: TGTGCCAGCAGTTACTGGGGTAGCGGGTACAATGAGCAGTTCTTC.

V gene TRBV4-1 combines with J gene TRBJ1-4; a possible D gene is TRBD1 (5 bases). V lost 0 bases, J lost 12 bases, and 14 bases lay in between. The germline V gene encodes CDR1 MGHRA and CDR2 YSYEKL. There are 14 residues in the CDR3. CDR3 in amino acids: CASSQEGRALELFF. In nucleotides, the CDR3 is TGCGCCAGCAGCCAAGAGGGCAGGGCCCTGGAACTGTTTTTT.

The chain links TRBV6-2 or TRBV6-3 to TRBJ2-1; D not resolved. This CDR3 contains 17 residues. The germline gives CDR1 MNHEY, CDR2 SVGEGT. Trimming took 5 bases from V and 0 from J, leaving 17 bases between them. CDR3 in amino acids: CASSKDLLDLSYNEQFF. The DNA for the CDR3 is TGTGCCAGCAGTAAGGATTTGCTCGACCTCTCCTACAATGAGCAGTTCTTC.

The V call is TRBV3-1, the J call TRBJ1-5; 8 bases are shared with TRBD1. Germline V gene data show CDR1 as LGHDT and CDR2 as YNNKEL (reference sequence). CDR3 length: 14 amino acids. V lost 1 base, J lost 4 bases, and 0 bases stayed unmatched. Here the CDR3 DNA reads TGTGCCAGCAGCCAAGGACAGGGGAATCAGCCCCAGCATTTT. It specifies CASSQGQGNQPQHF.

Only a few counts were recorded for this clonotype. The rearrangement joins TRBV12-3 or TRBV12-4 to TRBJ2-2, with D tentatively TRBD1 or TRBD2 (6 bases each). Trimming stripped 6 bases from V and 6 bases from J, with 20 bases between. The length of the CDR3 is 16 residues. The CDR3 here is CASSNTRGVRPGELFF. The DNA of the CDR3 is TGTGCCAGCAGCAATACAAGGGGGGTTAGACCCGGGGAGCTGTTTTTT.

V and J are TRBV7-6 and TRBJ2-2; D is undetermined. Germline CDR1 is SGHVS and CDR2 is FNYEAQ. The CDR3 is 17 residues long. V was shortened by 5 bases and J by 5 bases, with 21 bases between the two germline ends. The CDR3 sequence is CASSRVVAVEVTGELFF. Written as DNA, the CDR3 is TGTGCCAGCAGCCGTGTGGTCGCTGTAGAAGTAACCGGGGAGCTGTTTTTT.

J is TRBJ1-2 and V is TRBV7-2; D unresolved. CDR3 size: 18 residues. Germline CDR1 reads SGHTA; CDR2 reads FQGNSA. V dropped 1 base and J dropped 0 bases, with 18 bases sitting between them. CDR3 protein: CASSLVFSRGSTNYGYTF. The CDR3 DNA sequence: TGTGCCAGCAGCTTAGTCTTCAGCCGTGGCAGCACTAACTATGGCTACACCTTC.

This clonotype was found many times. This chain links TRBV7-9 with TRBJ2-7; 10 bases line up with TRBD2. This CDR3 is built from 15 residues. Losses at the gene ends were 5 bases for V and 5 bases for J; bases not matched to a gene: 9. Germline V gene lookup returns CDR1 SEHNR and CDR2 FQNEAQ (reference sequence). The CDR3 DNA reads as TGTGCCAGCAGCCTAGGATCTAGCGGGAGCGACGAGCAGTACTTC. This gives the protein CASSLGSSGSDEQYF.

The chain is built from TRBV12-3 or TRBV12-4 and TRBJ2-1; D unclear. V lost 6 bases and J lost 3, with 12 bases in between. There are 14 residues in the CDR3. CDR3 amino acids: CASSSASRYNEQFF. As DNA, the CDR3 is TGTGCCAGCAGCTCGGCGAGTCGCTACAATGAGCAGTTCTTC.

Ten or more counts support this clonotype. The V gene is TRBV11-2, the J gene TRBJ2-5; D possibly corresponds to TRBD2 (6 bases). V was shortened by 5 bases and J by 1 base, with 14 bases between the two germline ends. From germline, CDR1 is SGHAT and CDR2 FQNNGV. The CDR3 covers 15 residues. The CDR3 DNA reads TGTGCCAGCAGCCCGGGGGTAGTCCCCCAAGAGACCCAGTACTTC. Translation: CASSPGVVPQETQYF.

V and J are TRBV19 and TRBJ2-3, with TRBD1 matching 10 bases. The CDR3 consists of 18 residues. V lost 9 bases and J lost 7; bases outside the gene matches: 22. Germline V gives CDR1 LNHDA, CDR2 SQIVND (reference sequence). CDR3 protein: CASRSPGTGVQLDNTQYF. The CDR3 DNA sequence: TGTGCCAGCAGGTCCCCCGGGACAGGGGTCCAACTCGACAATACGCAGTATTTT.

The V call is TRBV4-3, the J call TRBJ2-4, with TRBD1 matching over 10 bases. Germline CDR1 is LGHNA and CDR2 is YSLEER. CDR3 length: 16 residues. V was clipped by 5 bases and J by 1 base; unmatched bases: 5. The CDR3 nucleotides read TGCGCCAGCAGCGTCGGGGACAGGGGTGCCAAAAACATTCAGTACTTC. Translating gives CASSVGDRGAKNIQYF.